This entry is about one T cell receptor beta chain. Antigen specificity is unknown. The data were taken from a study of response to subunit inactivated influenza vaccine. Study-level findings and limits: Few new T cells, the authors suggested, are recruited by each seasonal influenza vaccination.

The length of the CDR3 is 14 residues. V gave up 8 bases and J gave up 3 bases; unmatched junction bases: 9. Germline V gene lookup returns CDR1 SEHNR and CDR2 FQNEAQ (reference sequence). TCRdb itself ran the RT-PCR reads through MiXCR, one entry per CDR3 protein. The sample lists around 480,000 distinct CDR3 sequences; roughly 9.7% were seen once. The TCR originated in a man over 45 who received an inactivated influenza vaccine. The chain combines TRBV7-9 with TRBJ2-7; 8 bases fit TRBD2. This specimen consisted of PBMCs from blood, obtained 40 to 50 days after vaccination. The CDR3 DNA is TGTGCCAGCGCCCCGAGCGGGAGCGTCTACGAGCAGTACTTC. It translates to CASAPSGSVYEQYF.